The T cell receptor (beta chain) under discussion was sequenced for a study of spatial heterogeneity in lung cancer. This clonotype has just a few counts. CDR1 and CDR2 from the germline V gene are MNHEY and SVGAGI. V lost 6 bases and J lost 3, with 11 bases in between. The CDR3 contains 13 residues. Via MiXCR, TCRdb re-called the 5' RACE reads, giving one row per CDR3 protein. The sample contains about 44,000 distinct CDR3 sequences, roughly 15% of which appear only once. The time point denotes: sample taken at primary tumor resection. Without sorting, whole RNA was sequenced from tumor, nontumor lung or frozen PBMC. The donors, 72 patients with untreated early-stage non-small cell lung cancer, provided the samples.

Sample: PBMCs, taken at surgery. V gene TRBV6-5 combines with J gene TRBJ1-1; D remains ambiguous. This sequence was found in a male donor with early-stage non-small cell lung cancer. The CDR3: CASRDWADTEAFF. The CDR3 DNA reads TGTGCCAGCAGGGACTGGGCCGACACTGAAGCTTTCTTT.